The 22 T cell receptor beta chains reported below all come from one sample, sequenced in a study of early T cells in non-severe SARS-CoV-2 infection. TCRdb re-called the 5' RACE reads through MiXCR, storing one row per CDR3 protein. This repertoire shows 50,000 to 75,000 distinct CDR3 sequences, around 11% found once; its top ten account for 1.2%. Sequenced here: whole blood, sampled at baseline. Receptors originate from an adult who was a healthcare worker with PCR-confirmed SARS-CoV-2 infection or an uninfected control (not recorded which). The donor label of this sample is uncertain.

This clonotype has just a few counts. The chain has TRBV11-2 and TRBJ2-4; no firm D call. This CDR3 is 15 amino acids long. The germline V gene encodes CDR1 SGHAT and CDR2 FQNNGV. V lost 1 base to trimming and J lost 0 bases, with 7 bases between them. The DNA of the CDR3 is TGTGCCAGCAGCTTAGTTTCCGTAGCCAAAAACATTCAGTACTTC. It translates to CASSLVSVAKNIQYF. Filled out from reference TRBV11-2 and TRBJ2-4, the complete variable domain reads EAGVAQSPRYKIIEKRQSVAFWCNPISGHATLYWYQQILGQGPKLLIQFQNNGVVDDSQLPKDRFSAERLKGVDSTLKIQPAKLEDSAVYLCASSLVSVAKNIQYFGAGTRLSVL.

A few counts support this clonotype. The genes are TRBV24-1 and TRBJ2-2; 7 positions agree with TRBD1. The CDR3 totals 15 residues. The junction had 4 bases not matched to a gene; V was cut back by 5 bases and J by 2 bases. Germline CDR1 reads KGHDR; CDR2 reads SFDVKD. The CDR3, as DNA: TGTGCCACCAGTGGATACAGGGGTAACACCGGGGAGCTGTTTTTT. This gives the protein CATSGYRGNTGELFF.

In its sample, this clonotype was seen a few times. The J gene is TRBJ1-5, the V gene TRBV12-3 or TRBV12-4; D is unclear. The CDR3 sequence is 14 residues long. V was cut by 6 bases and J by 0 bases, with 9 bases left in between. The CDR3 region is CASSSVDSNQPQHF. The CDR3 coding sequence is TGTGCCAGCAGCAGTGTTGATAGCAATCAGCCCCAGCATTTT.

This clonotype has a count of ten or more. The chain combines TRBV24-1 with TRBJ2-5, with 8 bases matching TRBD1. The CDR3 consists of 14 residues. Losses at the gene ends were 4 bases for V and 4 bases for J; bases not matched to a gene: 4. CDR1 is KGHDR and CDR2 is SFDVKD in the germline V gene. CDR3 loop: CATSERQGPETQYF. Written as DNA, the CDR3 is TGTGCCACCAGTGAACGACAGGGGCCAGAGACCCAGTACTTC.

The chain has TRBV12-3 or TRBV12-4 and TRBJ1-1; TRBD1 might be the D (6 bases). The CDR3 is 16 amino acids. With 6 bases removed from V and 0 bases from J, the gap between germline ends came to 17 bases. The CDR3 protein is CASRNLQGPLNTEAFF. As DNA, the CDR3 is TGTGCCAGCAGGAACTTACAGGGACCCCTGAACACTGAAGCTTTCTTT.

The chain couples TRBV20-1 to TRBJ2-1, with 11 bases fitting TRBD2. CDR3 length: 15 amino acids. Germline assignment: CDR1 DFQATT and CDR2 SNEGSKA (reference sequence). V was pared by 0 bases and J by 5 bases, with 3 bases of the junction left unmatched. The chain's CDR3 is CSARDRLAGNNEQFF. DNA for the CDR3: TGCAGTGCTAGAGATCGACTAGCGGGAAACAATGAGCAGTTCTTC.

The chain links TRBV19 to TRBJ1-2; D unclear. V was trimmed by 1 base and J by 3 bases, leaving 15 bases between them. The CDR3 length is 16 residues. CDR1 LNHDA and CDR2 SQIVND come from the germline V gene (reference sequence). CDR3 in amino acids: CASSIASPGDYYGYTF. CDR3 sequence (DNA): TGTGCCAGTAGTATAGCCAGCCCCGGGGATTACTATGGCTACACCTTC.

CDR3 nucleotide sequence: TGTGCCAGCAGCTCTATAGCGGGGAGGCTTTACAATGAGCAGTTCTTC. Residues: CASSSIAGRLYNEQFF. The chain links TRBV7-9 to TRBJ2-1; 8 bases are shared with TRBD2. Per germline, CDR1 SEHNR and CDR2 FQNEAQ (reference sequence). This CDR3 has 16 amino acids. V was pared by 4 bases and J by 4 bases, with 9 bases of the junction left unmatched.

This clonotype has only a few counts. Here the CDR3 reads CASSPGYYNEQFF. CDR3 nucleotide sequence: TGTGCCAGCAGCCCCGGGTACTACAATGAGCAGTTCTTC. This chain links TRBV11-1 with TRBJ2-1; D is unresolved. Germline V gene sequence: CDR1 SGHAT, CDR2 FQDESV (reference sequence). This CDR3 has 13 residues. With 5 bases removed from V and 3 bases from J, the gap between germline ends came to 8 bases.

The genes are TRBV4-2 and TRBJ1-1; TRBD1 matches 8 bases. CDR1 is LGHNA, CDR2 YNFKEQ, per germline. This CDR3 spans 15 amino acids. Trimming took 3 bases from V and 1 from J; bases not matched to a gene: 4. CDR3 residues: CASSQWTGRNTEAFF. The CDR3 nucleotides are TGTGCCAGCAGCCAGTGGACAGGGAGGAACACTGAAGCTTTCTTT.

V is TRBV12-3 or TRBV12-4 and J is TRBJ2-3, with 7 positions matching TRBD2. This CDR3 contains 15 residues. Trimming removed 6 bases from V and 1 base from J; junction bases left unmatched: 7. CDR3 coding DNA: TGTGCCAGCAGCCCGGGACTACTCCGCACAGATACGCAGTATTTT. Protein product: CASSPGLLRTDTQYF.

The gene calls are TRBV6-6 and TRBJ1-2; 10 bases are shared with TRBD1. This CDR3 is 14 amino acids long. Germline-derived CDR1 and CDR2 are MNHNY and SVGAGI (reference sequence). J was trimmed by 3 bases and V by 6 bases; bases with no gene match: 4. The CDR3 nucleotides are TGTGCCAGCAGCCTGACAGGGGGCGACTATGGCTACACCTTC. Its translation is CASSLTGGDYGYTF.

This clonotype was counted only a few times. The chain uses TRBV9 and TRBJ2-5, with 7 bases that match TRBD1. CDR3 length equals 15 residues. Losses at the gene ends were 3 bases for V and 0 bases for J; bases not matched to a gene: 5. From germline, CDR1 is SGDLS and CDR2 YYNGEE. The CDR3 DNA reads as TGTGCCAGCAGCGCCCAACAGGGGTACCAAGAGACCCAGTACTTC. This sequence encodes CASSAQQGYQETQYF.

The V call is TRBV7-9, the J call TRBJ1-1; D is perhaps TRBD1 (6 bases). Trimming left V 5 bases short and J 4 bases short, with 17 bases between. Looked up from germline, CDR1 is SEHNR and CDR2 is FQNEAQ (reference sequence). This CDR3 spans 15 amino acids. The CDR3 spells CASSILQGGGTEAFF. In DNA form, the CDR3 reads TGTGCCAGCAGCATCCTACAGGGAGGAGGCACTGAAGCTTTCTTT.

This clonotype was counted many times. J is TRBJ1-5 and V is TRBV5-1; D is unresolved. The CDR3 length is 15 residues. The germline V gene encodes CDR1 SGHRS and CDR2 YFSETQ. With 4 bases removed from V and 6 bases from J, the gap between germline ends came to 17 bases. The CDR3 spells CASSPDVRGGQPQHF. The CDR3 DNA reads as TGCGCCAGCAGCCCCGACGTGCGGGGAGGTCAGCCCCAGCATTTT.

The chain recombines TRBV19 with TRBJ1-1; a weak D match, TRBD1 (5 bases). The V end lost 7 bases, the J end lost 3 bases, and 18 bases lay between the germline ends. Per germline, CDR1 LNHDA and CDR2 SQIVND (reference sequence). This CDR3 has 15 residues. The chain's CDR3 is CASNNPGRDYTEAFF. The CDR3 region has the DNA TGTGCCAGTAACAACCCGGGACGGGATTACACTGAAGCTTTCTTT.

The genes are TRBV5-4 and TRBJ2-3, with a weak D call TRBD2 (6 bases). The V gene lost 2 bases and the J gene lost 0 bases, with 13 bases spanning the gap. Looked up from germline, CDR1 is SGHNT and CDR2 is YYREEE (reference sequence). The CDR3 length is 16 residues. The CDR3 region has the DNA TGTGCCAGCAGCTTATCGCGGGGAGCTAGCACAGATACGCAGTATTTT. Its protein product is CASSLSRGASTDTQYF.

This clonotype came up a few times. This chain connects TRBV3-1 to TRBJ2-3; TRBD2 matches at 11 bases. The CDR3 is 15 amino acids. CDR1 is LGHDT and CDR2 is YNNKEL in the germline V gene (reference sequence). V was clipped by 4 bases and J by 5 bases; unmatched bases: 5. CDR3 sequence: CASSLRLAGIDTQYF. The CDR3 region has the DNA TGTGCCAGCAGCCTGCGACTAGCGGGGATAGATACGCAGTATTTT.

This clonotype has only a few counts. The chain uses TRBV10-1 and TRBJ2-3; 8 nucleotides line up with TRBD2. Trimming removed 3 bases from V and 0 bases from J; junction bases left unmatched: 2. Per the germline V gene, CDR1 is WNHNN and CDR2 is SYGVQD (reference sequence). The CDR3 extends over 15 amino acids. CDR3 in DNA: TGCGCCAGCAGTGATCCTAGCGGGAGCACAGATACGCAGTATTTT. Its protein product is CASSDPSGSTDTQYF.

In its sample, this clonotype was seen a few times. The V call is TRBV15, the J call TRBJ2-2, with D possibly matching TRBD1 (5 bases). CDR1 is LNHNV, CDR2 YYDKDF, per germline (reference sequence). CDR3 size: 14 residues. The V end was cut by 5 bases, the J end by 3 bases, with 10 bases between. The CDR3 sequence: CATSVVGDTGELFF. The CDR3 nucleotides are TGTGCCACCAGCGTTGTAGGGGACACCGGGGAGCTGTTTTTT.

The chain links TRBV27 to TRBJ2-3; D unclear. Per germline, CDR1 MNHEY and CDR2 SMNVEV (reference sequence). The CDR3 has 13 amino acids. Trimming removed 7 bases at V and 4 bases at J, with 12 bases between. Written as DNA, the CDR3 is TGTGCCAGCACCTTACATGGGTCAGATACGCAGTATTTT. This gives the protein CASTLHGSDTQYF.

This clonotype was detected a few times. The V gene is TRBV20-1, the J gene TRBJ2-3, with 7 bases that match TRBD2. The CDR3 has 15 residues. V shed 8 bases and J 2 bases; nucleotides not matched to a gene: 13. Looked up from germline, CDR1 is DFQATT and CDR2 is SNEGSKA (reference sequence). CDR3 sequence: CSPGNLAENTDTQYF. CDR3 DNA sequence: TGCAGTCCGGGAAATCTAGCGGAAAACACAGATACGCAGTATTTT.